Sequencing of this T cell receptor (beta chain) was carried out in a study of shared clonotypes between healthy human individuals. General observations from the study: As a rule, naive subsets had a larger estimated richness than memory subsets.

Genomic DNA of each subset was evenly split across several immunoSEQ plates. Assay used: immunoSEQ multiplex PCR; TCRdb lists only in-frame clones, some missing. Among under 2,000,000 clones listed, approximately 95% were seen once. In regard to this clone: Its cognate antigen is unknown. The sample has other DNA sequences that encode this CDR3 too.

Cells designated naive CD8 were CD45RO-negative and were positively selected for CCR7, with terminally differentiated effector memory CD45RA+ cells excluded. The sequence derives from a man aged 18 to 30 in good health. Sequencing used naive CD8+ T cells sorted from blood.

The CDR3 DNA is TGTGCCAGCAGCCCTGGGTCCTACGAGCAGTACTTC. It yields the protein CASSPGSYEQYF. The V and J genes are TRBV27 and TRBJ2-7; D is undetermined. Germline CDR1 and CDR2: MNHEY and SMNVEV (reference sequence). V lost 6 bases and J 1 base, leaving 7 bases between the germline ends. The CDR3 runs 12 residues.